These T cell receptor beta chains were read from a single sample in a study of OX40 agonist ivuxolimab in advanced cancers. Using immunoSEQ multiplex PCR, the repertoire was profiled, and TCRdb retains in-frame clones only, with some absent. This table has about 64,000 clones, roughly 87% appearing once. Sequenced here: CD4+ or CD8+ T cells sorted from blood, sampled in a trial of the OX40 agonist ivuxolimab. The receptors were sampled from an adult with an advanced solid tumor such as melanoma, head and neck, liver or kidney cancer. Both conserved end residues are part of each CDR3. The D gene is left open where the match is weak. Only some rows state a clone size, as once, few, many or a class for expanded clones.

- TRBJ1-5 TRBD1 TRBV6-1 TGTGCCAGCAGGGGGGGACAGGAAGGCAATCAGCCCCAGCATTTT CASRGGQEGNQPQHF
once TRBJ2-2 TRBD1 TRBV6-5 TGTGCCAGCAGGCTGGGACAGAAGGGCGGGGAGCTGTTTTTT CASRLGQKGGELFF
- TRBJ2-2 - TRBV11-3 TGTGCCAGCAGCTCTAGGACCGGGGAGCTGTTTTTT CASSSRTGELFF
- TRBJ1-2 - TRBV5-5 TGTGCCAGCAGCTTGCAGGCCGGCAGGGACTTCTATGGCTACACCTTC CASSLQAGRDFYGYTF
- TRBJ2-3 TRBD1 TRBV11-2 TGTGCCAGCAGCTTAGGGACAGGGCCAACAGATACGCAGTATTTT CASSLGTGPTDTQYF
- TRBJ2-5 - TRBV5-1 TGCGCCAGCAGCTTGCCTCAGGCTCAAGAGACCCAGTACTTC CASSLPQAQETQYF
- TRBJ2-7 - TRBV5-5 TGTGCCAGCAGCCCAGGCCGGGACACCCATCGGGACGAGCAGTACTTC CASSPGRDTHRDEQYF
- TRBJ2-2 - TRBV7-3 TGTGCCAGCAGCTTAGGGGGGCTCAACACCGGGGAGCTGTTTTTT CASSLGGLNTGELFF
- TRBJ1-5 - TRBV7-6 TGTGCCAGCAGCTTAAACGAGGGGCGCAATCAGCCCCAGCATTTT CASSLNEGRNQPQHF
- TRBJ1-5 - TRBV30 TGTGCCTGGAGTGTGGGAGGGTCCGCTCAGCCCCAGCATTTT CAWSVGGSAQPQHF
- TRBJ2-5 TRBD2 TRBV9 TGTGCCAGCAGCACACAGACTAGCGGGGGACAAGAGACCCAGTACTTC CASSTQTSGGQETQYF
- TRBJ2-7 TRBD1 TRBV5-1 TGCGCCAGCAGGATCGGACAGGGCTCCTACGAGCAGTACTTC CASRIGQGSYEQYF
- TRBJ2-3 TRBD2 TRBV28 TGTGCCACCTCCACAGCGGGGGGGGGCACAGATACGCAGTATTTT CATSTAGGGTDTQYF
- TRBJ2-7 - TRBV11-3 TGTGCCAGCAGCTTAGATTTCGGCTCCTCCTACGAGCAGTACTTC CASSLDFGSSYEQYF
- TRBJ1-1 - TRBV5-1 TGCGCCAGCAGCCGGGATTTTGCTGGGGATATAGCTTTCTTT CASSRDFAGDIAFF
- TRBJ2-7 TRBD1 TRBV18 TGTGCCAGCTCACCAGGACAGGGACACGAGCAGTACTTC CASSPGQGHEQYF
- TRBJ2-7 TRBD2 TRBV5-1 TGCGCCAGCAGCATAAGCGGGAGCTCGGACGAGCAGTACTTC CASSISGSSDEQYF
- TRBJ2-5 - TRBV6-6 TGTGCCAGCATCTCCTCCCGCAGGGTATCGGAGGCCCAGTACTTC CASISSRRVSEAQYF
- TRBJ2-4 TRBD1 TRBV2 TGTGCCAGCAGCCGGGACAGCCCAGCCAAAAACATTCAGTACTTC CASSRDSPAKNIQYF
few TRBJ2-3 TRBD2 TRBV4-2 TGTGCCAGCAGCCAAATAGCGGGAGTAGCAGATACGCAGTATTTT CASSQIAGVADTQYF
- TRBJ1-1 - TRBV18 TGTGCCAGCTCACTAACGGACGCTTTGAACACTGAAGCTTTCTTT CASSLTDALNTEAFF
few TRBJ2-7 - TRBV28 TGTGCCAGCAGTTTATACGGGTTCGAGCAGTACTTC CASSLYGFEQYF
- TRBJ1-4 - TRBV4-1 TGCGCCAGCAGCCTAACTAACACAGGGTCGAATGAAAAACTGTTTTTT CASSLTNTGSNEKLFF
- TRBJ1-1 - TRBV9 TGTGCCAGCAGCGCCACCATGAACACTGAAGCTTTCTTT CASSATMNTEAFF